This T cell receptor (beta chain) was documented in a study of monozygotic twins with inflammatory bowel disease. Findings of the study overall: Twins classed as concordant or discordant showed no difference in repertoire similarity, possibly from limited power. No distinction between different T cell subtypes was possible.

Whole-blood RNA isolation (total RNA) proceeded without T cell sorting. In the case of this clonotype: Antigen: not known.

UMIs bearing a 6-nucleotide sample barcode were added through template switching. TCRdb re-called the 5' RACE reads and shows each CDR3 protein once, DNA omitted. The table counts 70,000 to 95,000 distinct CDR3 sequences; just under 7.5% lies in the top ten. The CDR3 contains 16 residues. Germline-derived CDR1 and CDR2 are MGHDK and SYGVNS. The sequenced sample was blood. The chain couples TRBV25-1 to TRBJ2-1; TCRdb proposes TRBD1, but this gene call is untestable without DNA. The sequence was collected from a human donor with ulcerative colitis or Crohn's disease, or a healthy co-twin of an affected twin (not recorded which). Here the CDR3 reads CASSERGRGRDNEQFF.